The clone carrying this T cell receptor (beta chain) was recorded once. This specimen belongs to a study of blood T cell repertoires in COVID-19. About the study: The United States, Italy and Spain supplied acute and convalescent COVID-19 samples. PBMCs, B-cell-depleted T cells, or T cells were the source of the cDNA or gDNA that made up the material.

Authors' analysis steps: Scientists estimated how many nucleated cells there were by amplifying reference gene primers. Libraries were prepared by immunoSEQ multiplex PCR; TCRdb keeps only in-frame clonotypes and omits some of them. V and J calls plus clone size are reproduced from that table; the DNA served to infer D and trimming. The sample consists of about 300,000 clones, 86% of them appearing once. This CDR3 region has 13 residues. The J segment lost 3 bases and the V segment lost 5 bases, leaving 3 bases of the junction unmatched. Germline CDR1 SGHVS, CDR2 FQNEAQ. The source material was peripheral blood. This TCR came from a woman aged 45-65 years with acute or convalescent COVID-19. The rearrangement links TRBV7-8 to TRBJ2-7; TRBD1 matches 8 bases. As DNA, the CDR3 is TGTGCCAGCAGCAAAGGACAGGGCTACGAGCAGTACTTC. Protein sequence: CASSKGQGYEQYF.